Given below is one T cell receptor beta chain in context. Its antigen remains unidentified. This sample stems from a study of vaccination effects on CD4 cells after COVID-19. Pools of viral peptides were used by the ViraFEST assay to expand antigen-specific CD4+ T cells ahead of sequencing. Culturing for ten to eleven days preceded CD4+ T cell isolation. Negative nucleocapsid antibody tests before and after vaccination confirmed no previous SARS-CoV-2 infection. This table comes from immunoSEQ multiplex PCR, and its TCRdb copy is limited to in-frame clones, with some not included. The sample has some 52,000 clones; more than 75% are singletons. The clonotype comes from a human donor who received a COVID-19 vaccine. Material: CD4+ T cells from PBMCs cultured with HCoV-OC43 spike peptides, obtained before COVID-19 vaccination. This sample's subset: HCoV-OC43 spike overlapping peptide pool stimulation.

Here the CDR3 reads CASSLNPVYGYTF. CDR3 nucleotides: TGTGCCAGCAGCTTAAATCCAGTGTATGGCTACACCTTC. The genes are TRBV7-3 and TRBJ1-2; D gene uncertain. The CDR3 totals 13 residues. Germline-derived CDR1 and CDR2 are SGHTA and FQGTGA. The V end lost 1 base, the J end lost 5 bases, and 8 bases lay between the germline ends.